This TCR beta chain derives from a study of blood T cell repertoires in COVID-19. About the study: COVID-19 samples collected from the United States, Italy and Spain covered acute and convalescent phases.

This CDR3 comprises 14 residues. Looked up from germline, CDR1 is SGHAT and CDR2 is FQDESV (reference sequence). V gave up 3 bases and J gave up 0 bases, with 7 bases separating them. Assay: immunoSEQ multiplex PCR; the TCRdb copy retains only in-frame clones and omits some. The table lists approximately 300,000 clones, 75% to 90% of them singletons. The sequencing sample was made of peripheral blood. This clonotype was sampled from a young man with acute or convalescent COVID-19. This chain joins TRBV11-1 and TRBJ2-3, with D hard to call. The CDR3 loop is CASSLLTSTDTQYF. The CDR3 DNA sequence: TGTGCCAGCAGCTTGCTAACTAGCACAGATACGCAGTATTTT. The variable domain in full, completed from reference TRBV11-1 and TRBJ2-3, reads EAEVAQSPRYKITEKSQAVAFWCDPISGHATLYWYRQILGQGPELLVQFQDESVVDDSQLPKDRFSAERLKGVDSTLKIQPAELGDSAMYLCASSLLTSTDTQYFGPGTRLTVL.